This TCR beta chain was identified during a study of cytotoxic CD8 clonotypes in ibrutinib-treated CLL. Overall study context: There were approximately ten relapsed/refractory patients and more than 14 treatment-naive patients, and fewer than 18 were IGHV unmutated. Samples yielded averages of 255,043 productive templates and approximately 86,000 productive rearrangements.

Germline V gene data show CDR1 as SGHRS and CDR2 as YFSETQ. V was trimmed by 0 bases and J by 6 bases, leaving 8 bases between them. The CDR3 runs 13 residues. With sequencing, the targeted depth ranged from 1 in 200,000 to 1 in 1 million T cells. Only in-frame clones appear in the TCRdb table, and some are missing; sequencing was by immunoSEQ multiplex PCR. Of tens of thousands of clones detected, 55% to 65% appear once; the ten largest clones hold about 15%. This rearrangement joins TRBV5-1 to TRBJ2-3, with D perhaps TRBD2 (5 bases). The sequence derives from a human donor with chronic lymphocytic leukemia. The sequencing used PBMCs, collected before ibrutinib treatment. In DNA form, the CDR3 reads TGCGCCAGCAGCTTGGCGGTAGCGGATACGCAGTATTTT. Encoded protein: CASSLAVADTQYF.